What follows describes a single T cell receptor (beta chain). Its antigen is undetermined. This specimen comes from a study of T cells in Graves' hyperthyroidism and ophthalmopathy. Whole-study findings and limits: With a median lead of 6.5 months before onset, the model predicted ophthalmopathy.

The CDR3 regions of TCR beta were amplified from RNA transcripts. HTBI primers were used for first-round RT-PCR of the TCR CDR3. One entry per CDR3 protein, called by TCRdb with MiXCR from the multiplex PCR reads. The sample shows about 250,000 distinct CDR3 sequences, around 25% of them seen only once. Duration under 3 months, a NOSPECS grade of at least 4, and a Clinical Activity Score of at least 3 characterized the ophthalmopathy patients. Clinical symptoms, serum thyroxine and TRAb, thyroid ultrasound and orbital computed tomography were used for the diagnoses. The material sequenced was blood. This clonotype was sampled from a woman between 40 and 55 years old with Graves' ophthalmopathy.

The CDR3 nucleotides are TGTGCCAGTAGTACCGGGACAGGGGGCACCAGCACTGAAGCTTTCTTT. Encoded protein: CASSTGTGGTSTEAFF. This chain uses TRBV19 with TRBJ1-1; TRBD1 agrees at 12 bases. The CDR3 totals 16 residues. Germline V gives CDR1 LNHDA, CDR2 SQIVND (reference sequence). V was clipped by 4 bases and J by 4 bases; unmatched bases: 7.